This T cell receptor beta chain emerged from a study of shared clonotypes between healthy human individuals. Germline values: CDR1 SGHTA, CDR2 FQGNSA. Between the trimmed V and J ends, which lost 2 bases and 4 bases, there was a span of 11 bases. This CDR3 has 15 amino acids. Note on this clone: The antigen remains unidentified.

Clones were sequenced by immunoSEQ multiplex PCR, and TCRdb holds only the in-frame ones, with some missing. The sample gives 300,000 to 400,000 clones, about 70% of which show up once; roughly a tenth is in the top ten. Whole-study findings and limits: Sampling involved blood alone; tissue repertoires likely differ.

Sequencing was done on a sample of memory CD4+ T cells sorted from blood. Subset specified: CD45RA-negative fraction. The chain couples TRBV7-2 to TRBJ1-4, with D uncertain. The source is a young man in good health. CDR3 in amino acids: CASSLTGRDNEKLFF. The CDR3 DNA follows: TGTGCCAGCAGCTTAACTGGAAGAGATAATGAAAAACTGTTTTTT.